This record concerns one T cell receptor (beta chain) sequence. Antigen unknown. This entry belongs to a study of cytotoxic CD8 clonotypes in ibrutinib-treated CLL. Target depth was 1 in 200,000 to 1 in 1 million T cells, about 10x per clonotype. Assay used: immunoSEQ multiplex PCR; TCRdb lists only in-frame clones, some missing. The sample yields 43,000 or so clones, 60% to 80% seen once. Study-wide points: Baseline clonality, above age-matched healthy donor levels, tracked circulating CD8+ T-cell counts. Rising at ibrutinib response, clonality subsequently fell back toward baseline at progression. Treatment left the uncommon public clonotypes either contracted or stable in frequency.

The sample was PBMCs, taken after 24 months of ibrutinib treatment. This clonotype originated in a human donor with chronic lymphocytic leukemia.

The CDR3 DNA follows: TGTGCCAGTAGTCCCATCGACAGGGCAACTAATGAAAAACTGTTTTTT. It specifies CASSPIDRATNEKLFF. The chain recombines TRBV19 with TRBJ1-4; 7 bases match TRBD1. V was pared by 5 bases and J by 0 bases, with 6 bases of the junction left unmatched. The CDR3 is made up of 16 amino acids. In germline, CDR1 is LNHDA, CDR2 SQIVND (reference sequence).